This T cell receptor (beta chain) was found in a study of blood T cell repertoires in COVID-19. The CDR3 consists of 17 residues. CDR1 and CDR2 from the germline V gene are SEHNR and FQNEAQ (reference sequence). Between the trimmed V and J ends, which lost 1 base and 2 bases, there was a span of 15 bases. Assay used: immunoSEQ multiplex PCR; TCRdb lists only in-frame clones, some missing. The table includes 140,000 or so clones, approximately 85% detected once. The chain links TRBV7-9 to TRBJ1-5; tentatively, D is TRBD1 (6 bases). The receptor was isolated from a man in his 70s with acute or convalescent COVID-19. The sample taken for sequencing was peripheral blood. The CDR3 region is CASSLGGYGGRNQPQHF. The CDR3 DNA reads as TGTGCCAGCAGCTTAGGAGGTTATGGGGGCCGCAATCAGCCCCAGCATTTT.